This T cell receptor beta chain was captured in a study of shared clonotypes between healthy human individuals. About the research overall: The cohort had a couple of women and three men, ages 18 to 49.

Details on this clone: Antigen unknown.

Findings and caveats of the study: Genetic and exposure-history diversity was limited by the small donor number. Measured sharing among donors was expected to vary with sequencing depth.

Authors' processing steps: Filtering differed because ImmunoSEQ produced junction-only sequences that carried no quality scores. Sequencing was performed with immunoSEQ multiplex PCR; in TCRdb, only in-frame clones are kept and a portion is missing. The DNA was the basis for D and trimming; V, J and clone size are from that table. This sample has about 480,000 clones, with almost 80% found just once. The receptor was isolated from a woman aged 40-49 years in good health. Some clones in this sample may be carry-over from other donors' samples. Sequencing was carried out using PBMCs.

The CDR3 loop is CASSLEPWSPNSETQYF. The CDR3 DNA reads TGTGCCAGCAGCTTAGAGCCATGGTCTCCCAACAGTGAGACCCAGTACTTC. This chain connects TRBV11-2 to TRBJ2-5; D is unresolved. Trimming left V 0 bases short and J 5 bases short, with 19 bases between. The CDR3 has 17 residues. From germline, CDR1 is SGHAT and CDR2 FQNNGV.